What follows describes a single TCR beta chain. The junction had 9 bases not matched to a gene; V was cut back by 7 bases and J by 8 bases. This CDR3 has 13 residues. Sequencing used immunoSEQ multiplex PCR; TCRdb keeps in-frame clones, though not all of them. This repertoire shows 70,000 to 85,000 clones, about nine tenths found once; its top ten account for about 3%. The data derive from a study of blood T cell repertoires in COVID-19. Study at large: In each case, the material was cDNA or gDNA derived from T cells, B-cell-depleted T cells, or PBMCs.

The gene calls are TRBV12-3 or TRBV12-4 and TRBJ1-2, with 8 bases lining up with TRBD1. The receptor was derived from a woman aged 50 to 60 with active or convalescent COVID-19. Material: peripheral blood. In DNA, the CDR3 is TGTGCCAGCACTTCGGACAGGGACGGCGGCTACACCTTC. It specifies CASTSDRDGGYTF.